This T cell receptor (beta chain) derives from a study of blood T cell repertoires in COVID-19. At the level of the study: Sites across the United States, Italy and Spain contributed samples from acute and convalescent COVID-19. PBMCs, B-cell-depleted T cells, or T cells provided the cDNA or gDNA that made up the material.

Germline V CDR1 and CDR2: MDHEN, SYDVKM. The J segment lost 2 bases and the V segment lost 7 bases, leaving 4 bases of the junction unmatched. The CDR3 loop spans 13 amino acids. Per the original methods: Estimated nucleated cell counts came from reference gene primer amplification. Assay used: immunoSEQ multiplex PCR; TCRdb lists only in-frame clones, some missing. The DNA was the basis for D and trimming; V, J and clone size are from that table. The sample lists 45,000 to 55,000 clones, approximately 85% occurring once. The chain joins TRBV28 to TRBJ2-7, with TRBD2 matching 8 bases. Material: peripheral blood. This TCR derives from a woman aged 80 or over with acute or convalescent COVID-19. The CDR3 DNA reads TGTGCCAGCACGGGACTAGGGCCCTACGAGCAGTACTTC. Translating it yields CASTGLGPYEQYF.